This T cell receptor (beta chain) is drawn from a study of regulatory dendritic cells for organ transplantation. V was shortened by 0 bases and J by 0 bases, with 10 bases between the two germline ends. There are 16 residues in the CDR3. Per germline, CDR1 SGDLS and CDR2 YYNGEE. Only in-frame clones appear in the TCRdb table, and some are missing; sequencing was by immunoSEQ multiplex PCR. The sample has tens of thousands of clones; about 80% are singletons. Note on this clone: The antigen is undetermined.

Memory T cells were CD45RO+, naive were CD45RA+, sorted by FACS. Notes on the study in general: Alloreactive memory CD8+ T cell pools varied considerably between individuals. Memory T cells were less diverse than naive, with memory CD8+ most oligoclonal.

This receptor was taken from a human donor in good health. Input material: memory CD4+ T cells from blood. Stated subset: CD45RO+ memory T cells. J is TRBJ1-3 and V is TRBV9; perhaps TRBD1 as D (6 bases). CDR3 in amino acids: CASSVGGGSSGNTIYF. The CDR3 DNA follows: TGTGCCAGCAGCGTAGGAGGGGGAAGCTCTGGAAACACCATATATTTT.